This T cell receptor (beta chain) was sequenced for a study of blood T cell repertoires in COVID-19. Germline values: CDR1 LGHNA, CDR2 YNFKEQ. V was cut by 6 bases and J by 4 bases, with 22 bases left in between. There are 16 residues in the CDR3. Original data processing: Amplified reference gene primers provided the basis for estimating nucleated cell counts. Here immunoSEQ multiplex PCR was the method, and the copy in TCRdb shows in-frame clones only, minus some. The V and J calls and clone size are taken from that table; D and trimming were inferred from the DNA. Found here are approximately 100,000 clones, around 81% of them singletons; the top ten hold around 4.2%.

The rearrangement links TRBV4-2 to TRBJ2-7; D possibly corresponds to TRBD2 (5 bases). The source material was peripheral blood. This TCR was sampled from a human donor in a cohort sampled during active or convalescent COVID-19. In nucleotides, the CDR3 is TGTGCCAGCAGTTATCCCTGGGAGCCTAGTCGTTACGAGCAGTACTTC. It is translated as CASSYPWEPSRYEQYF.